This passage covers 31 T cell receptor beta chains from one sample sequenced in a study of molecular identifiers for immune sequencing clone quantification. MiXCR, applied by TCRdb to the PCR reads, yields one record per CDR3 protein. Of fewer than 350,000 distinct CDR3 sequences listed, roughly a quarter were seen once; the top ten hold 0.7% to 0.95%. Sequences were obtained from naive CD8+ T cells from blood, with Jurkat cell RNA spiked in. Subset meaning: FACS-sorted CD8+CD4-CCR7+CD45RA+ naive T cells. The origin of the receptors is a human donor in good health. Some libraries in this study had Jurkat cell RNA spiked in.

This clonotype appeared a few times. The V call is TRBV29-1, the J call TRBJ2-7, with a weak D call TRBD2 (6 bases). Germline lookup yields CDR1 SQVTM and CDR2 ANQGSEA. The V and J ends lost 4 bases and 0 bases respectively, with 16 bases between them. The CDR3 loop spans 15 amino acids. In DNA form, the CDR3 reads TGCAGCGTTGGGGGGAGGCCCTCCAACTCCTACGAGCAGTACTTC. Translation gives CSVGGRPSNSYEQYF.

This clonotype was recorded many times. This rearrangement joins TRBV19 to TRBJ1-5; D gene uncertain. Trimming removed 0 bases at V and 4 bases at J, with 16 bases between. The CDR3 sequence is 17 residues long. The V gene's germline CDR1 is LNHDA and CDR2 SQIVND (reference sequence). DNA of the CDR3: TGTGCCAGTAGTATAGATGATGGGCAAAGGGCTAATCAGCCCCAGCATTTT. Residues: CASSIDDGQRANQPQHF.

In the case of this clonotype: Germline and junction disagree at one end, which may indicate a read error. The chain has TRBV27 and TRBJ2-5, with D hard to call. The CDR3 is made up of 13 amino acids. Germline assignment: CDR1 MNHEY and CDR2 SMNVEV (reference sequence). The DNA of the CDR3 is TGTGCCAGCAAAGCCCGGTTACACCCGCCCCAGTCCTTC. Translation gives CASKARLHPPQSF.

V is TRBV12-3 or TRBV12-4 and J is TRBJ1-5; possible D gene TRBD1, 5 bases. There are 15 residues in the CDR3. V shed 5 bases and J shed 10 bases, with 21 bases lying between them. CDR3 sequence reads: CASSLTLGGGDPQHF. DNA of the CDR3: TGTGCCAGCAGTCTTACCTTGGGGGGAGGGGATCCCCAGCATTTT.

The rearrangement joins TRBV28 to TRBJ2-5, with 14 bases aligning to TRBD2. Germline V gene data show CDR1 as MDHEN and CDR2 as SYDVKM. The CDR3 runs to 16 residues. V dropped 5 bases and J dropped 1; count of bases not matched to a gene: 3. The CDR3 DNA is TGTGCCAGCAGTCCAGGACTAGCGGGAGGCCAAGAGACCCAGTACTTC. Translating it yields CASSPGLAGGQETQYF.

This chain joins TRBV12-5 and TRBJ2-3, with 13 bases identical to TRBD2. This CDR3 is built from 16 residues. Germline CDR1 LGHNT, CDR2 FRNRAP. V dropped 4 bases and J dropped 3; count of bases not matched to a gene: 4. CDR3 sequence reads: CASGSGLAGITDTQYF. For the CDR3, the DNA is TGTGCTAGTGGTTCGGGACTAGCGGGGATAACAGATACGCAGTATTTT.

This clonotype was seen just once. A junction boundary mismatches the germline segment, possibly from a read error. The chain uses TRBV5-1 and TRBJ2-5; no definite D call. CDR1 and CDR2 from the germline V gene are SGHRS and YFSETQ. This CDR3 comprises 14 residues. CDR3 amino acids: CASSLDGVSETPSF. CDR3 sequence (DNA): TGCGCCAGCAGCTTGGATGGTGTCTCGGAGACCCCGTCCTTC.

As regards this clonotype: Since a much larger clone is just one base distant, this may be a read error. This sequence joins TRBV5-1 and TRBJ2-7; D is tentatively TRBD1 or TRBD2 (5 bases each). The V end was cut by 3 bases, the J end by 2 bases, with 15 bases between. Per germline, CDR1 SGHRS and CDR2 YFSETQ. This CDR3 comprises 15 residues. CDR3: CASSWGKPAPYEQYF. The CDR3 DNA reads as TGCGCCAGCAGCTGGGGGAAGCCAGCCCCCTACGAGCAGTACTTC.

This clonotype showed up just a few times. This chain connects TRBV7-8 to TRBJ2-7; weak D call: TRBD2 (6 bases). The CDR3 is 15 amino acids. CDR1 and CDR2 from the germline V gene are SGHVS and FQNEAQ. V lost 5 bases, J lost 0 bases, and 14 bases lay in between. The DNA for the CDR3 is TGTGCCAGCAGCGGGGGGACGGAAAGCTCCTACGAGCAGTACTTC. Residues: CASSGGTESSYEQYF.

The rearrangement uses TRBV27 and TRBJ2-7, with 8 bases matching TRBD2. Germline loops: CDR1 MNHEY, CDR2 SMNVEV (reference sequence). With V trimmed by 8 bases and J by 3 bases, 9 bases remained unmatched. There are 14 residues in the CDR3. The CDR3 loop reads CASSHRGGNYEQYF. DNA for the CDR3: TGTGCCAGCTCCCACCGGGGGGGAAACTACGAGCAGTACTTC.

CDR3 in DNA: TGTGCCAGCAGTGAAGATTCCGGGTTCAATCAGCCCCAGCATTTT. Amino acids: CASSEDSGFNQPQHF. J is TRBJ1-5 and V is TRBV6-1; D not resolved. V was pared by 1 base and J by 3 bases, with 10 bases between. Germline CDR1 MNHNS, CDR2 SASEGT. CDR3 length: 15 amino acids.

This clonotype showed up just a few times. V usage is TRBV29-1 and J usage is TRBJ2-7; weak D call: TRBD1 (7 bases). Germline lookup yields CDR1 SQVTM and CDR2 ANQGSEA. The CDR3 contains 12 residues. The V gene lost 8 bases and the J gene lost 6 bases, with 17 bases spanning the gap. As DNA, the CDR3 is TGCAGCTCCCGAACCCAGGGGGGCGAGCAGTACTTC. This sequence encodes CSSRTQGGEQYF.

Note on this clonotype: Germline is not matched at one junction end, which may reflect a read error. In nucleotides, the CDR3 is TGTGACAGCAGCCTTGGGGAAAAACTGTTTTTT. This translates into CDSSLGEKLFF. The gene calls are TRBV5-6 and TRBJ1-4, with D unresolved. The CDR3 extends over 11 amino acids. CDR1 is SGHDT, CDR2 YYEEEE, per germline.

V is TRBV7-9 and J is TRBJ2-1; the match to TRBD2 covers 8 bases. CDR3 length: 16 residues. Germline CDR1 is SEHNR and CDR2 is FQNEAQ (reference sequence). The J segment lost 2 bases and the V segment lost 4 bases, leaving 7 bases of the junction unmatched. DNA for the CDR3: TGTGCCAGCAGCTCCCCGCCTAGCGGGCCCTACAATGAGCAGTTCTTC. Protein product: CASSSPPSGPYNEQFF.

The rearrangement joins TRBV4-3 to TRBJ2-5; D is perhaps TRBD1 or TRBD2 (5 bases each). The V gene's germline CDR1 is LGHNA and CDR2 YSLEER. The V end was cut by 0 bases, the J end by 1 base, with 12 bases between. This CDR3 has 16 residues. The DNA for the CDR3 is TGCGCCAGCAGCCAAGATCTTGGGACGCCCCAAGAGACCCAGTACTTC. Its translation is CASSQDLGTPQETQYF.

Details on this clonotype: The junction departs from the called germline gene at one end, perhaps through a read error. The chain links TRBV12-3 or TRBV12-4 to TRBJ1-1; a weak D match, TRBD1 (5 bases). The CDR3 is made up of 13 amino acids. The CDR3 nucleotides read TGTGCGAGCAGTAGACAGAAGCCCCCTGAAGCTCTCTTT. This encodes CASSRQKPPEALF.

Concerning this clonotype: Just one base apart from a much larger clone, this may be a read error. The CDR3 does not close with the conserved phenylalanine or tryptophan, likely indicating a read error. V and J are TRBV7-8 and TRBJ2-1; 7 nucleotides align to TRBD1. Germline V gene data show CDR1 as SGHVS and CDR2 as FQNEAQ. The CDR3 runs 14 residues. J gave up 8 bases and V 10 bases, and 14 bases lay outside the gene matches. The CDR3, as DNA: TGTGCCATATCCCCGATAAGACAGGGCGATGAGCAGTTCTCC. Protein sequence: CAISPIRQGDEQFS.

At least ten counts were recorded for this clonotype. The chain couples TRBV7-9 to TRBJ1-4; 7 bases match TRBD1. Germline V gene sequence: CDR1 SEHNR, CDR2 FQNEAQ (reference sequence). J lost 8 bases, V lost 4 bases, and 4 bases had no gene match. The CDR3 length is 13 residues. CDR3 residues: CASSSGTAEKLFF. The DNA for the CDR3 is TGTGCCAGCAGCTCAGGGACAGCAGAAAAACTGTTTTTT. The variable domain in full, completed from reference TRBV7-9 and TRBJ1-4, reads DTGVSQNPRHKITKRGQNVTFRCDPISEHNRLYWYRQTLGQGPEFLTYFQNEAQLEKSRLLSDRFSAERPKGSFSTLEIQRTEQGDSAMYLCASSSGTAEKLFFGSGTQLSVL.

Notes on this clonotype: One end of the junction does not line up with germline, which may come from a read error. The CDR3 DNA reads as TGTGCCAGCAGCTTAGCCCCCGTTAGCTCCTACAAGCAGTACTTC. It encodes CASSLAPVSSYKQYF. The rearrangement uses TRBV7-8 and TRBJ2-7; no definite D call. Germline lookup yields CDR1 SGHVS and CDR2 FQNEAQ. The CDR3 loop spans 15 amino acids.

This clonotype has a single count. This chain joins TRBV4-1 and TRBJ1-4; D call uncertain. With 0 bases removed from V and 0 bases from J, the gap between germline ends came to 11 bases. The CDR3 loop spans 17 amino acids. Germline CDR1 reads MGHRA; CDR2 reads YSYEKL. CDR3 loop: CASSQEGITPTNEKLFF. DNA for the CDR3: TGCGCCAGCAGCCAAGAGGGCATAACACCAACTAATGAAAAACTGTTTTTT.

This clonotype showed up just once. A much larger clone sits a single nucleotide away, making a read error possible. Since the CDR3 does not end with the conserved phenylalanine or tryptophan, this likely comes from a read error. The chain uses TRBV7-9 and TRBJ2-7, with D tentatively TRBD1 (6 bases). This CDR3 is built from 14 residues. Germline loops: CDR1 SEHNR, CDR2 FQNEAQ (reference sequence). The germline V and J ends were trimmed by 5 bases and 2 bases, with 13 bases remaining between them. The CDR3 DNA reads as TGTGCCAGCAGCATCGGGACAAGGCCCTACGAGCAGTACTAC. Translating gives CASSIGTRPYEQYY.

This clonotype has just a few counts. The gene calls are TRBV7-9 and TRBJ2-3, with TRBD2 identical over 7 bases. Per the germline V gene, CDR1 is SEHNR and CDR2 is FQNEAQ (reference sequence). The junction had 10 bases not matched to a gene; V was cut back by 5 bases and J by 2 bases. The CDR3 extends over 16 amino acids. The CDR3 here is CASSARLAELTDTQYF. The CDR3 region has the DNA TGTGCCAGCAGCGCCCGGCTAGCGGAACTCACAGATACGCAGTATTTT.

The CDR3 bases are TGCGCCAGCAGCCCCAGCTGGACGGTGGGGGGCTCCTACGAGCAGTACTTC. This encodes CASSPSWTVGGSYEQYF. The chain links TRBV4-3 to TRBJ2-7; D perhaps matches TRBD2 (6 bases). Germline V CDR1 and CDR2: LGHNA, YSLEER. V was pared by 4 bases and J by 0 bases, with 19 bases between. The CDR3 spans 17 residues.

Of note for this clonotype: As the CDR3 is not closed by the conserved phenylalanine or tryptophan, this likely results from a read error. This chain uses TRBV11-2 with TRBJ2-5; D might be TRBD1 (6 bases). Per germline, CDR1 SGHAT and CDR2 FQNNGV. The CDR3 runs to 14 residues. The V gene lost 7 bases and the J gene lost 1 base, with 13 bases spanning the gap. CDR3 DNA: TGTGCCAGCACCATGCCGGACAGCCAAGAGACCCAGTACATC. Protein product: CASTMPDSQETQYI.

This clonotype was seen at least ten times. The chain has TRBV28 and TRBJ2-7, with 11 positions matching TRBD2. CDR3 length: 14 residues. Germline V CDR1 and CDR2: MDHEN, SYDVKM. With V trimmed by 5 bases and J by 6 bases, 6 bases remained unmatched. DNA of the CDR3: TGTGCCAGCAGTCCGATAGCGGGAGGGGCCGAGCAGTACTTC. This gives the protein CASSPIAGGAEQYF.

The chain links TRBV7-7 to TRBJ2-5; TRBD1 matches 9 bases. The CDR3 totals 15 residues. Germline trimming cut 1 base from V and 9 bases from J; bases unmatched to any gene: 9. Germline V gives CDR1 SSHAT, CDR2 FNYEAQ (reference sequence). Here the CDR3 reads CASSLGTGAGAAQYF. DNA of the CDR3: TGTGCCAGCAGCTTAGGGACAGGGGCTGGAGCGGCCCAGTACTTC.

The genes are TRBV30 and TRBJ1-2, with D perhaps TRBD1 (5 bases). The CDR3 has 12 amino acids. Deletions cut 2 bases from V and 5 bases from J, with 9 bases between. CDR1 is GTSNPN and CDR2 is SVGIG in the germline V gene (reference sequence). The CDR3 nucleotides are TGTGCCTGGAGTCCGGGGGAGTATGGCTACACCTTC. Protein sequence: CAWSPGEYGYTF.

The chain employs TRBV4-1 and TRBJ2-3, with a weak D call TRBD1 (6 bases). Germline V CDR1 and CDR2: MGHRA, YSYEKL. The CDR3 extends over 13 amino acids. The V end was cut by 5 bases, the J end by 13 bases, with 19 bases between. The DNA of the CDR3 is TGCGCCAGCAGCGGAACAGGGCCACCGGGCGAGTATTTT. As protein: CASSGTGPPGEYF.

A few counts support this clonotype. This chain uses TRBV18 with TRBJ2-3; D possibly corresponds to TRBD2 (6 bases). Trimming removed 1 base at V and 3 bases at J, with 11 bases between. Germline CDR1 KGHSH, CDR2 LQKENI. The CDR3 consists of 15 residues. The CDR3 DNA reads TGTGCCAGCTCACCACAGTTCGGGAGTACAGATACGCAGTATTTT. Translating it yields CASSPQFGSTDTQYF.

This clonotype was counted ten times or more. This chain links TRBV30 with TRBJ2-4; the D is unclear. CDR1 and CDR2 from the germline V gene are GTSNPN and SVGIG (reference sequence). Trimming took off 0 bases at V and 1 base at J, with 7 bases between the two ends. This CDR3 has 14 amino acids. This chain's CDR3 is CAWSVGGAKNIQYF. Written as DNA, the CDR3 is TGTGCCTGGAGTGTCGGTGGGGCCAAAAACATTCAGTACTTC.

About this clonotype: This may come from a read error, since a much larger clone is one base off. The chain has TRBV28 and TRBJ2-5; 8 bases match TRBD1. This CDR3 has 14 residues. CDR1 is MDHEN, CDR2 SYDVKM, per germline. J gave up 4 bases and V 7 bases, and 8 bases lay outside the gene matches. The CDR3 here is CASKNNGTGETQYF. CDR3 sequence (DNA): TGTGCCAGCAAAAATAACGGGACAGGAGAGACCCAGTACTTC.